This T cell receptor (beta chain) was retrieved from a study of regulatory T cells in long-lasting Graves disease. Study outcomes and limitations: Peripheral blood was the sole material, not thyroid tissue.

Deletions cut 2 bases from V and 7 bases from J, with 4 bases between. Germline assignment: CDR1 SGHDT and CDR2 YYEEEE. This CDR3 contains 11 residues. Combining iRepertoire HTBI primers with Arm-PCR of CDR3 regions, the authors built TCR beta libraries. TCRdb processed the multiplex PCR reads anew with MiXCR; each CDR3 protein has one entry. The sample includes around 450,000 distinct CDR3 sequences, roughly 21% seen only once; the top ten take about 6.6%. This clonotype has a count of ten or more. Antigen: not known. Regarding time point: persistent/refractory GD, antithyroid drugs over 5 years with positive TRAb. PBMCs were the source of the RNA used for TCR sequencing.

The sequence was collected from a female donor with Graves disease. The chain has TRBV5-6 and TRBJ2-1; D uncertain. The source material was peripheral blood mononuclear cells (PBMCs), sampled when the disease was refractory, from a patient treated with antithyroid drugs. CDR3 coding DNA: TGTGCCAGCAGCTTCCTTAATGAGCAGTTCTTC. It specifies CASSFLNEQFF.